This note documents a single T cell receptor beta chain sequence. The assay was immunoSEQ multiplex PCR, and TCRdb's table has in-frame clones only and misses some. The data contain 250,000 or so clones, about 79% of them singletons. This record belongs to a study of blood T cell repertoires in COVID-19. At the level of the study: The study drew acute and convalescent COVID-19 samples from the United States, Italy and Spain. T cells, B-cell-depleted T cells, or PBMCs supplied cDNA or gDNA.

V trimming: 5 bases; J trimming: 7 bases; junction bases outside the gene matches: 6. Germline CDR1 is GTSNPN and CDR2 is SVGIG (reference sequence). The CDR3 runs to 14 residues. V is TRBV30 and J is TRBJ2-1; 12 bases are shared with TRBD2. Sequenced sample: peripheral blood. This clonotype was obtained from a middle-aged man who had recovered from COVID-19. The CDR3 region is CAWRLAGVRNEQFF. CDR3 nucleotide sequence: TGTGCCTGGCGACTAGCGGGGGTGAGGAATGAGCAGTTCTTC.